Listed below are T cell receptor beta chains from one sample, sequenced in a study of T cell responses to AZD1222 COVID-19 vaccine. The assay was immunoSEQ multiplex PCR, and TCRdb's table has in-frame clones only and misses some. The table includes 100,000 to 150,000 clones, about 90% detected once. Sequencing was performed on peripheral blood, taken on day 0 of AZD1222 vaccination. The receptors were gathered from an adult in good health. Each CDR3 is given with its conserved first and last residue. D genes are given only for firm matches. Size tells how often a clone was seen (once, few, many) or the class of an expanded clone, and some rows leave it out.

v_gene,abundance,d_gene,j_gene,CDR3aa,CDR3nt
TRBV6-5,-,-,TRBJ1-1,CASTPGLEGTEAFF,TGTGCCAGCACCCCCGGGTTGGAGGGCACTGAAGCTTTCTTT
TRBV19,-,-,TRBJ1-5,CASRPNSNQPQHF,TGTGCCAGTAGACCTAATAGCAATCAGCCCCAGCATTTT
TRBV28,-,-,TRBJ1-6,CASSPGRDNSPLHF,TGTGCCAGCAGTCCAGGGAGAGACAATTCACCCCTCCACTTT
TRBV2,-,TRBD1,TRBJ2-6,CASSRLGQGGSGANVLTF,TGTGCCAGCAGCCGGCTGGGACAGGGAGGCTCTGGGGCCAACGTCCTGACTTTC
TRBV6-2/TRBV6-3,-,-,TRBJ1-2,CASSSDQDGNYGYTF,TGTGCCAGCAGTTCCGATCAGGACGGTAACTATGGCTACACCTTC
TRBV6-1,-,-,TRBJ2-1,CASSEGPKQFF,TGTGCCAGCAGTGAAGGTCCGAAGCAGTTCTTC
TRBV10-3,-,-,TRBJ2-7,CAIRDGQMYEQYF,TGTGCCATCAGAGACGGACAGATGTACGAGCAGTACTTC
TRBV19,-,TRBD1,TRBJ1-4,CASSTWDRGEKLFF,TGTGCCAGTAGTACTTGGGACAGGGGTGAAAAACTGTTTTTT
TRBV27,-,-,TRBJ1-2,CASSLRSGSGYTF,TGTGCCAGCAGTTTACGGTCAGGGTCGGGCTACACCTTC
TRBV30,-,-,TRBJ1-5,CAWSRGDQPQHF,TGTGCCTGGAGTCGCGGCGATCAGCCCCAGCATTTT
TRBV15,-,-,TRBJ2-1,CATSRDSYNEQFF,TGTGCCACCAGCAGGGACTCTTACAATGAGCAGTTCTTC
TRBV20-1,-,-,TRBJ2-7,CSASWGGDRDEQYF,TGCAGTGCTAGTTGGGGGGGGGACAGAGACGAGCAGTACTTC
TRBV5-1,-,-,TRBJ1-2,CASSPGTSLGSDGYTF,TGCGCCAGCAGCCCGGGGACGTCCCTCGGGTCTGATGGCTACACCTTC
TRBV28,-,-,TRBJ1-1,CATRGRGPGDTEAFF,TGTGCCACCCGAGGTCGGGGGCCCGGGGACACTGAAGCTTTCTTT
TRBV11-2,-,-,TRBJ1-5,CASSLDRGQPQHF,TGTGCCAGCAGCTTAGATCGAGGCCAGCCCCAGCATTTT
TRBV7-9,-,-,TRBJ1-6,CASSSPKDTTAPSSSPLHF,TGTGCCAGCAGCTCCCCGAAGGACACGACAGCTCCCAGTAGTTCACCCCTCCACTTT
TRBV6-2/TRBV6-3,once,TRBD1,TRBJ2-5,CASSYGDRGPGQETQYF,TGTGCCAGCAGTTACGGCGACAGGGGGCCCGGACAAGAGACCCAGTACTTC
TRBV19,-,-,TRBJ1-2,CASSDHYGYTF,TGTGCCAGTAGTGACCACTATGGCTACACCTTC
TRBV2,-,TRBD2,TRBJ2-7,CASMSGGSSYEQYF,TGTGCCAGCATGAGCGGGGGAAGCTCCTACGAGCAGTACTTC
TRBV10-3,-,TRBD2,TRBJ2-1,CAITTGTSGTYEQFF,TGTGCCATCACCACAGGGACTAGCGGGACCTATGAGCAGTTCTTC
TRBV7-9,-,TRBD2,TRBJ2-1,CASSRSGRYGNEQFF,TGTGCCAGCAGCCGGAGCGGGAGATATGGCAATGAGCAGTTCTTC
TRBV7-9,-,TRBD1,TRBJ1-2,CASSTTDRGPNYGYTF,TGTGCCAGCAGCACGACGGACAGGGGGCCAAACTATGGCTACACCTTC
TRBV7-9,-,-,TRBJ1-2,CASSLAGIPGGYTF,TGTGCCAGCAGCTTAGCCGGGATTCCGGGAGGCTACACCTTC
TRBV27,-,-,TRBJ1-1,CASSLSGPQGIGNTEAFF,TGTGCCAGCAGTTTATCGGGCCCTCAGGGGATAGGGAACACTGAAGCTTTCTTT
TRBV6-5,-,-,TRBJ2-7,CASSYSRLALSYEQYF,TGTGCCAGCAGTTACTCTCGCCTAGCGCTCTCCTACGAGCAGTACTTC
TRBV9,once,-,TRBJ1-6,CASTTSYNSPLHF,TGTGCCAGCACCACAAGCTATAATTCACCCCTCCACTTT
TRBV27,-,TRBD1,TRBJ2-7,CASSLSRQGTGYEQYF,TGTGCCAGCAGTTTATCGCGACAGGGGACGGGCTACGAGCAGTACTTC
TRBV30,once,-,TRBJ1-2,CAWIRGGSYGYTF,TGTGCCTGGATCCGCGGGGGAAGCTATGGCTACACCTTC
TRBV28,-,TRBD1,TRBJ1-1,CASNKDRGRSEAFF,TGTGCCAGCAACAAAGACAGGGGAAGGTCTGAAGCTTTCTTT
TRBV4-3,-,-,TRBJ2-1,CASSRSAVAKDNEQFF,TGCGCCAGCAGCCGGAGCGCCGTGGCCAAAGACAATGAGCAGTTCTTC
TRBV2,-,-,TRBJ2-1,CASSESSWYNEQFF,TGTGCCAGCAGTGAGAGCTCATGGTACAATGAGCAGTTCTTC
TRBV21-1,-,-,TRBJ2-7,CASSKGRLGGVRESRLVYEQYF,TGTGCCAGCAGCAAGGGGAGGTTGGGGGGTGTTAGGGAATCCAGATTAGTATACGAGCAGTACTTC
TRBV6-2/TRBV6-3,-,-,TRBJ1-2,CASSYSTFGDRGYGYTF,TGTGCCAGCAGTTACTCTACCTTTGGGGATCGGGGCTATGGCTACACCTTC
TRBV6-2/TRBV6-3,few,TRBD2,TRBJ2-2,CASSTGTSVGTGELFF,TGTGCCAGCAGTACCGGGACTAGCGTCGGCACCGGGGAGCTGTTTTTT
TRBV29-1,-,TRBD1,TRBJ1-2,CSVEDLGRGSLDYGYTF,TGCAGCGTTGAAGATCTAGGCAGGGGGAGTCTTGACTATGGCTACACCTTC
TRBV10-3,-,-,TRBJ2-7,CAISESSAQSYEQYF,TGTGCCATCAGTGAGTCGTCAGCGCAGAGCTACGAGCAGTACTTC
TRBV5-1,-,TRBD1,TRBJ1-2,CASSPGQGAFGYTF,TGCGCCAGCAGCCCCGGACAGGGGGCTTTTGGCTACACCTTC
TRBV7-9,-,-,TRBJ2-4,CASSLYQANLAKNIQYF,TGTGCCAGCAGCCTATACCAGGCGAACCTAGCCAAAAACATTCAGTACTTC
TRBV4-1,-,-,TRBJ1-2,CASSQGGGSQNYGYTF,TGCGCCAGCAGCCAAGGTGGGGGGTCCCAAAACTATGGCTACACCTTC
TRBV7-9,-,-,TRBJ2-1,CASSLAVGRNEQFF,TGTGCCAGCAGCTTAGCGGTTGGTAGAAATGAGCAGTTCTTC
TRBV10-1,-,-,TRBJ2-3,CASSGLRGNAIRSSTDTQYF,TGCGCCAGCAGTGGACTTCGGGGAAACGCCATACGATCTAGCACAGATACGCAGTATTTT
TRBV7-2,-,-,TRBJ2-7,CASSLNQLNPSYEQYF,TGTGCCAGCAGCTTGAACCAACTAAACCCCTCCTACGAGCAGTACTTC
TRBV29-1,-,TRBD1,TRBJ2-5,CSGRDSTRETQYF,TGCAGCGGCCGGGACAGTACGCGAGAGACCCAGTACTTC
TRBV13,-,-,TRBJ1-1,CASSLGGQTYTEAFF,TGTGCCAGCAGCTTAGGCGGACAGACCTACACTGAAGCTTTCTTT
TRBV28,once,-,TRBJ1-4,CASSFGEKLFF,TGTGCCAGCAGTTTCGGGGAAAAACTGTTTTTT
TRBV10-3,-,TRBD2,TRBJ2-2,CAISDGLAGDTGELFF,TGTGCCATCAGTGATGGACTAGCGGGAGACACCGGGGAGCTGTTTTTT
TRBV7-9,few,-,TRBJ1-1,CASSLAGQGNTEAFF,TGTGCCAGCAGCTTAGCCGGCCAGGGGAACACTGAAGCTTTCTTT
TRBV6-5,-,TRBD2,TRBJ2-1,CASRRPGGAYNEQFF,TGTGCCAGCAGACGCCCGGGGGGTGCCTACAATGAGCAGTTCTTC
TRBV29-1,once,-,TRBJ2-3,CSSSQRQGTDTQYF,TGCAGCTCTTCTCAGAGGCAGGGCACAGATACGCAGTATTTT
TRBV3-1/TRBV3-2,-,TRBD1,TRBJ1-2,CASSLLTGEVNYGYTF,TGTGCCAGCAGCCTCTTGACAGGGGAGGTTAACTATGGCTACACCTTC
TRBV28,-,TRBD2,TRBJ2-2,CASNAGVWVTGELFF,TGTGCCAGCAACGCGGGAGTGTGGGTCACCGGGGAGCTGTTTTTT
TRBV12-3/TRBV12-4,-,-,TRBJ1-1,CASRAHDGAFF,TGTGCCAGCAGGGCCCATGATGGGGCTTTCTTT
TRBV4-3,-,-,TRBJ2-1,CASSQEVSYNEQFF,TGCGCCAGCAGCCAAGAAGTTTCCTACAATGAGCAGTTCTTC
TRBV29-1,-,TRBD2,TRBJ2-5,CSVPSGTSGSRGTQYF,TGCAGCGTTCCTTCCGGGACTAGCGGGAGTAGGGGGACCCAGTACTTC